Listed below are T cell receptor beta chains from one sample, sequenced in a study of CD8+ T cells in alopecia areata. Profiled with immunoSEQ multiplex PCR; TCRdb holds only in-frame clones, not every one. The sample contains about 60,000 clones, under 60% of which appear only once. The material sequenced was CD8+ T cells sorted from blood, taken at approximately week 39, from a patient treated with tofacitinib. The source is a human donor with alopecia areata. CDR3s include the opening cysteine and the closing phenylalanine or tryptophan.

V,CDR3
TRBV5-1,CASSWDRDDNEQFF
TRBV29-1,CSVDTGEIETQYF
TRBV9,CASSGSGGETQYF
TRBV7-9,CATSPGLVNEQYF
TRBV7-2,CASSSFATGTYEQYF
TRBV4-2,CASSKQHSGANVLTF
TRBV19,CATSAATGLNTEAFF
TRBV19,CASSSPRDARETQYF
TRBV29-1,CSVQSTANYGYTF
TRBV29-1,CSVPRLAAYNEQFF
TRBV29-1,CSARGAQPKLYEQYF
TRBV18,CASSPRGPGTEAFF
TRBV6-6,CASSRLAASTDTQYF
TRBV2,CASSSSATRSAYNEQFF
TRBV2,CASRRADIWETQYF
TRBV15,CATSRDPSLWNIQYF
TRBV6-5,CASSFANGVEQYF
TRBV19,CASSMSANTEAFF
TRBV4-1,CASSQGVRVDEQYF
TRBV9,CASSREDSINEQFF
TRBV9,CASNPNFLGTEAFF
TRBV29-1,CSGTDNYGYTF
TRBV29-1,CSAEWGEKTQYF
TRBV20-1,CSARVEYTQYF
TRBV4-3,CASSQEFSYNEQFF
TRBV5-4,CASSPKPGPSTDTQYF
TRBV29-1,CSVEDAGGQYF
TRBV5-1,CASSLGGEQFF
TRBV25-1,CASSRTPYEQYF
TRBV29-1,CSVVGTNYGYTF
TRBV6-5,CASSYSAANQPQHF
TRBV7-9,CASTPPPGRAGDEQFF
TRBV5-1,CASRGQGYPYEQYF
TRBV11-2,CASRTTGLAGELFF
TRBV30,CAWSVGQGNQPQHF
TRBV30,CAWDDAQGLQPQHF
TRBV15,CATSRLIRDSNEKLFF
TRBV7-3,CASSFSDNSEAFF
TRBV4-1,CASSQGSTDTQYF
TRBV29-1,CSVLGQGEGYEQYF
TRBV10-3,CAISESRGPYGYTF
TRBV5-6,CASRPGLGEVYGYTF
TRBV29-1,CSVDTRGRNTGELFF
TRBV5-1,CASSLAGYGYTF
TRBV10-3,CASSLRDTLEQYF
TRBV15,CATSESFGETQYF
TRBV7-3,CASSTYGGTSTDTQYF
TRBV4-1,CASSQEGGPYEQYF
TRBV5-1,CASSHREGENTEAFF
TRBV19,CASSIDRDLHTEAFF
TRBV29-1,CSGTGIGRSTDTQYF
TRBV6-6,CASRLRELSDTQYF